This entry describes one TCR beta chain. The antigen remains undetermined. Libraries used 20,000 to 1,000,000 sorted naive CD8 T cells and 10%, 30% or 50% RNA input. The CD8+CD4-CCR7+CD45RA+ phenotype defined the sorted naive CD8 T cells. These data are taken from a study of molecular identifiers for immune sequencing clone quantification. Study-wide results and limits: Clone sizes that are highly expanded could be underestimated when identical TCR molecules share a barcode.

TCRdb re-called the PCR reads with MiXCR, one entry per CDR3 protein. The table shows approximately 320,000 distinct CDR3 sequences, with roughly 24% occurring only once. This CDR3 spans 13 amino acids. V was pared by 6 bases and J by 2 bases, with 11 bases between. Per germline, CDR1 SNHLY and CDR2 FYNNEI. This TCR came from a human donor in good health. Some libraries in this study had Jurkat cell RNA spiked in. Sequenced input: naive CD8+ T cells from blood, with Jurkat cell RNA spiked in. Subset specified: FACS-sorted CD8+CD4-CCR7+CD45RA+ naive T cells. The genes are TRBV2 and TRBJ2-7; D is unresolved. The CDR3: CASSGSIAYEQYF. The CDR3 DNA sequence: TGTGCCAGCAGCGGTAGTATTGCCTACGAGCAGTACTTC.